This T cell receptor beta chain was captured in a study of cytotoxic CD8 clonotypes in ibrutinib-treated CLL. Study-level information: The group held 11 relapsed/refractory and roughly 14 treatment-naive patients, with under 18 IGHV unmutated.

Broader study findings: There were differences in sampling times between sustained-remission and progressing patients.

The method was immunoSEQ multiplex PCR; TCRdb's version includes in-frame clones alone and lacks a portion of them. The sample holds some 150,000 clones, 60% to 80% seen once. Only one count was recorded for this clone. Its antigen is as yet unknown. The CDR3 is 15 residues long. Per the germline V gene, CDR1 is MNHEY and CDR2 is SVGAGI. The V segment lost 4 bases and the J segment 1 base; nucleotides outside the gene matches: 6. The TCR originated in a human donor with chronic lymphocytic leukemia. J is TRBJ2-7 and V is TRBV6-5, with 8 bases identical to TRBD2. The sample consisted of PBMCs, taken after 12 months of ibrutinib treatment. CDR3 DNA: TGTGCCAGCAGTTCCAGCGGGGGAGGATCCTACGAGCAGTACTTC. This codes for CASSSSGGGSYEQYF.